The 32 T cell receptor beta chains below all came from one sample that was sequenced in a study of shared clonotypes between healthy human individuals. Produced via immunoSEQ multiplex PCR; TCRdb's table is partial and in-frame only. This table has about 2,200,000 clones, approximately 94% appearing once. The naive CD8 population came from CD45RO-negative cells selected for CCR7, without terminally differentiated effector memory CD45RA+ cells. The material sequenced was naive CD8+ T cells from PBMCs. The receptors shown here come from a man aged 18-30 years in good health. Some clones in this sample may be carry-over from other donors' samples.

The rearrangement links TRBV27 to TRBJ2-7, with D unclear. The CDR3 runs 13 residues. CDR1 and CDR2 (germline): MNHEY, SMNVEV (reference sequence). With 1 base removed from V and 7 bases from J, the gap between germline ends came to 11 bases. For the CDR3, the DNA is TGTGCCAGCAGTTTATTTTGGCCTCGGGAGCAGTACTTC. Amino acids: CASSLFWPREQYF.

To note about this clone: The same CDR3 also results from other DNA sequences found in this sample. The V gene is TRBV11-2, the J gene TRBJ2-3, with unresolved D. Trimming left V 1 base short and J 2 bases short, with 7 bases between. Germline lookup yields CDR1 SGHAT and CDR2 FQNNGV. This CDR3 contains 14 residues. For the CDR3, the DNA is TGTGCCAGCAGCTTAGGAGACAACACAGATACGCAGTATTTT. It translates to CASSLGDNTDTQYF.

V and J are TRBV7-9 and TRBJ2-1; 8 bases match TRBD2. The CDR3 spans 16 residues. Trimming at V came to 1 base and at J to 7 bases, leaving 9 bases not matched to a gene. Germline V gene data show CDR1 as SEHNR and CDR2 as FQNEAQ (reference sequence). Here the CDR3 reads CASSLVGLAEGNEQFF. The CDR3, as DNA: TGTGCCAGCAGCTTAGTAGGACTAGCAGAAGGGAATGAGCAGTTCTTC.

J is TRBJ2-7 and V is TRBV10-2, with 8 bases that match TRBD1. CDR1 and CDR2 (germline): WSHSY, SAAADI. V shed 7 bases and J 5 bases; nucleotides not matched to a gene: 13. This CDR3 comprises 15 residues. CDR3 residues: CASIETLYRGNEQYF. The CDR3 bases are TGCGCCAGCATCGAAACCCTGTACAGGGGGAACGAGCAGTACTTC.

The chain couples TRBV11-2 to TRBJ2-6; no definite D call. Trimming took off 0 bases at V and 0 bases at J, with 6 bases between the two ends. CDR3 length equals 16 residues. CDR1 is SGHAT and CDR2 is FQNNGV in the germline V gene. CDR3: CASSLDWVSGANVLTF. CDR3 coding DNA: TGTGCCAGCAGCTTAGATTGGGTCTCTGGGGCCAACGTCCTGACTTTC. The full variable domain, in which reference TRBV11-2 and TRBJ2-6 provide the parts outside the CDR3, is EAGVAQSPRYKIIEKRQSVAFWCNPISGHATLYWYQQILGQGPKLLIQFQNNGVVDDSQLPKDRFSAERLKGVDSTLKIQPAKLEDSAVYLCASSLDWVSGANVLTFGAGSRLTVL.

This chain joins TRBV7-8 and TRBJ1-5, with 8 positions matching TRBD1. The germline gives CDR1 SGHVS, CDR2 FQNEAQ. The CDR3 consists of 14 residues. V lost 4 bases, J lost 4 bases, and 3 bases stayed unmatched. The CDR3 nucleotides are TGTGCCAGCAGCTCCAGGGGGCCAAATCAGCCCCAGCATTTT. Encoded protein: CASSSRGPNQPQHF.

The chain recombines TRBV19 with TRBJ2-2; perhaps TRBD2 as D (6 bases). There are 16 residues in the CDR3. Trimming pared 7 bases from V and 1 base from J, leaving 16 bases between. The germline V gene has CDR1 LNHDA and CDR2 SQIVND (reference sequence). The CDR3 sequence: CASTPEGSLNTGELFF. In nucleotides, the CDR3 is TGTGCCAGTACCCCGGAGGGTAGTTTGAACACCGGGGAGCTGTTTTTT. Complete variable domain (other parts from reference TRBV19 and TRBJ2-2): DGGITQSPKYLFRKEGQNVTLSCEQNLNHDAMYWYRQDPGQGLRLIYYSQIVNDFQKGDIAEGYSVSREKKESFPLTVTSAQKNPTAFYLCASTPEGSLNTGELFFGEGSRLTVL.

The rearrangement links TRBV10-2 to TRBJ2-1; 7 nucleotides align to TRBD2. Per germline, CDR1 WSHSY and CDR2 SAAADI. The CDR3 sequence is 14 residues long. V gave up 3 bases and J gave up 5 bases; unmatched junction bases: 4. CDR3 DNA: TGCGCCAGCAGTGAAGGTGGGAGGGACAATGAGCAGTTCTTC. Residues: CASSEGGRDNEQFF.

The chain employs TRBV11-2 and TRBJ2-3; 8 bases are a match to TRBD2. CDR3 size: 17 residues. Per germline, CDR1 SGHAT and CDR2 FQNNGV. The V and J ends lost 2 bases and 0 bases, in that order; junction bases with no gene match: 7. Here the CDR3 DNA reads TGTGCCAGCAGCTTATTGTCCGGGGGGGGGAGCACAGATACGCAGTATTTT. This encodes CASSLLSGGGSTDTQYF.

The chain recombines TRBV13 with TRBJ2-7, with D perhaps matching TRBD1 (5 bases). Germline values: CDR1 PRHDT, CDR2 FYEKMQ (reference sequence). V lost 5 bases, J lost 2 bases, and 16 bases lay in between. CDR3 length: 15 amino acids. CDR3 nucleotide sequence: TGTGCCAGCAGCATAAGGGGTCGTCGGGCCTACGAGCAGTACTTC. Translated: CASSIRGRRAYEQYF.

The rearrangement joins TRBV4-3 to TRBJ2-3, with D possibly matching TRBD2 (6 bases). CDR1 and CDR2 from the germline V gene are LGHNA and YSLEER. V lost 0 bases and J lost 6, with 22 bases in between. This CDR3 has 18 amino acids. Here the CDR3 reads CASSQERGLSGARDTQYF. The CDR3 nucleotides read TGCGCCAGCAGCCAAGAGCGGGGCCTTTCCGGGGCCCGGGATACGCAGTATTTT.

The J gene is TRBJ2-7, the V gene TRBV6-6, with 12 bases identical to TRBD2. This CDR3 has 15 residues. The germline V gene has CDR1 MNHNY and CDR2 SVGAGI (reference sequence). V dropped 1 base and J dropped 6; count of bases not matched to a gene: 4. The CDR3 region is CASSYLQGLAGEQYF. The CDR3 DNA reads TGTGCCAGCAGTTACTTACAGGGACTAGCGGGCGAGCAGTACTTC.

The gene calls are TRBV9 and TRBJ1-1; 9 bases fit TRBD1. The V and J ends lost 3 bases and 6 bases, in that order; junction bases with no gene match: 9. CDR1 is SGDLS and CDR2 is YYNGEE in the germline V gene. CDR3 length: 15 amino acids. The CDR3 DNA is TGTGCCAGCAGCGCTCACAGGGGGCAAGATCCTGAAGCTTTCTTT. This sequence encodes CASSAHRGQDPEAFF.

This chain joins TRBV7-6 and TRBJ2-7, with 8 bases lining up with TRBD1. Germline lookup yields CDR1 SGHVS and CDR2 FNYEAQ. J lost 3 bases, V lost 5 bases, and 9 bases had no gene match. There are 15 residues in the CDR3. In DNA, the CDR3 is TGTGCCAGCAGCCCGGGGACAGGAGGAGGCTACGAGCAGTACTTC. Its protein is CASSPGTGGGYEQYF.

V usage is TRBV7-9 and J usage is TRBJ2-7, with 9 bases that match TRBD1. Germline V gene sequence: CDR1 SEHNR, CDR2 FQNEAQ (reference sequence). The CDR3 contains 13 residues. V gave up 5 bases and J gave up 6 bases; unmatched junction bases: 5. DNA of the CDR3: TGTGCCAGCAGCGGGACAGGGTATCTCGAGCAGTACTTC. Residues: CASSGTGYLEQYF.

The chain has TRBV19 and TRBJ1-2, with D possibly matching TRBD1 (6 bases). Germline values: CDR1 LNHDA, CDR2 SQIVND (reference sequence). CDR3 length: 14 residues. The germline V and J ends were trimmed by 7 bases and 2 bases, with 14 bases remaining between them. The CDR3 region is CASNGQTENYGYTF. CDR3 bases: TGTGCCAGTAATGGACAGACGGAGAACTATGGCTACACCTTC.

This chain links TRBV27 with TRBJ2-2, with 7 bases fitting TRBD2. Germline V gene lookup returns CDR1 MNHEY and CDR2 SMNVEV (reference sequence). Unmatched junction bases numbered 17, after V lost 9 bases and J lost 4 bases. This CDR3 spans 17 amino acids. The CDR3 is CASFFSSGDQPTGELFF. CDR3 sequence (DNA): TGTGCCAGTTTCTTCTCCAGCGGGGATCAACCCACCGGGGAGCTGTTTTTT.

This clone was found once. The chain combines TRBV7-2 with TRBJ1-5; 9 nucleotides match TRBD1. Germline V gene data show CDR1 as SGHTA and CDR2 as FQGNSA. The CDR3 length is 16 residues. After removal of 4 bases from V and 3 bases from J, the junction contained 7 bases not matched to a gene. The CDR3 DNA reads TGTGCCAGCAGCTCTCCGGGACAGGGACCCAATCAGCCCCAGCATTTT. Translating gives CASSSPGQGPNQPQHF.

V and J are TRBV14 and TRBJ2-1; TRBD2 agrees at 8 bases. This CDR3 is built from 15 residues. After removal of 4 bases from V and 2 bases from J, the junction contained 4 bases not matched to a gene. The germline V gene has CDR1 SGHDN and CDR2 FVKESK. This chain's CDR3 is CASSPSGSPYNEQFF. The CDR3, as DNA: TGTGCCAGCAGCCCCAGCGGGAGCCCCTACAATGAGCAGTTCTTC.

The chain combines TRBV28 with TRBJ2-1, with D maybe TRBD1 (6 bases). This CDR3 is 14 amino acids long. Trimming took 3 bases from V and 4 from J, leaving 10 bases between them. Germline-derived CDR1 and CDR2 are MDHEN and SYDVKM. The CDR3 is CASSLGATYNEQFF. The CDR3 bases are TGTGCCAGCAGTTTGGGGGCGACTTACAATGAGCAGTTCTTC.

J is TRBJ1-3 and V is TRBV7-9; no reliable D call. V shed 4 bases and J shed 3 bases, with 13 bases lying between them. Germline-derived CDR1 and CDR2 are SEHNR and FQNEAQ (reference sequence). The CDR3 covers 15 residues. CDR3 nucleotides: TGTGCCAGCAGCTCCTCCCGCGCTCATGGAAACACCATATATTTT. Translation: CASSSSRAHGNTIYF.

This chain's CDR3 is CSVRGWDTEAFF. The DNA of the CDR3 is TGCAGCGTTCGCGGGTGGGACACTGAAGCTTTCTTT. The chain links TRBV29-1 to TRBJ1-1; D is undetermined. Germline V gene data show CDR1 as SQVTM and CDR2 as ANQGSEA. The CDR3 length is 12 residues. Trimming took 5 bases from V and 3 from J, leaving 10 bases between them.

CDR3 loop: CASSLNRVWTEAFF. The CDR3 coding sequence is TGTGCCAGCAGTTTGAACAGGGTATGGACTGAAGCTTTCTTT. The chain employs TRBV27 and TRBJ1-1, with D possibly matching TRBD1 (6 bases). V dropped 3 bases and J dropped 5 bases, with 13 bases sitting between them. CDR3 length equals 14 residues. Per germline, CDR1 MNHEY and CDR2 SMNVEV (reference sequence).

Notes on this clone: This CDR3 is also generated by other DNA sequences in the sample. The J gene is TRBJ1-5, the V gene TRBV28; no clear D. Germline assignment: CDR1 MDHEN and CDR2 SYDVKM. Between the trimmed V and J ends, which lost 8 bases and 2 bases, there was a span of 4 bases. The CDR3 covers 11 residues. Here the CDR3 reads CASGGNQPQHF. Written as DNA, the CDR3 is TGTGCCAGCGGGGGCAATCAGCCCCAGCATTTT.

CDR3 amino acids: CASSFTGGALSDTQYF. The CDR3 nucleotides read TGTGCCAGCAGCTTCACCGGAGGAGCGCTTTCGGATACGCAGTATTTT. This rearrangement joins TRBV7-8 to TRBJ2-3; maybe TRBD2 (5 bases). This CDR3 has 16 amino acids. V lost 3 bases and J 6 bases, leaving 19 bases between the germline ends. CDR1 and CDR2 (germline): SGHVS, FQNEAQ.

The chain has TRBV29-1 and TRBJ1-2; the match to TRBD1 covers 7 bases. The germline CDR1 and CDR2 sequences are SQVTM and ANQGSEA. V lost 3 bases and J lost 4; bases outside the gene matches: 8. CDR3 length: 14 amino acids. The CDR3 DNA is TGCAGCGTTGATCAACCGGGACAGCTCTATGGCTACACCTTC. Translating it yields CSVDQPGQLYGYTF.

The V gene is TRBV7-9, the J gene TRBJ2-2; TRBD1 matches at 12 bases. The V gene's germline CDR1 is SEHNR and CDR2 FQNEAQ (reference sequence). There are 16 residues in the CDR3. V shed 11 bases and J 6 bases; nucleotides not matched to a gene: 13. The CDR3 DNA reads as TGTGCCGGAAGGCGAGGGACAGGGGGCGTTTCCGGGGAGCTGTTTTTT. It specifies CAGRRGTGGVSGELFF.

This clone appeared once. The chain recombines TRBV2 with TRBJ2-7; no definite D call. Germline V gene data show CDR1 as SNHLY and CDR2 as FYNNEI. Trimming took 6 bases from V and 1 from J, leaving 4 bases between them. The CDR3 consists of 11 residues. The CDR3, as DNA: TGTGCCAGCAGGCTATCCTACGAGCAGTACTTC. Translation: CASRLSYEQYF.

As for this clone: This sample also contains other DNA sequences that code for the same CDR3. The chain recombines TRBV28 with TRBJ2-1; tentatively, D is TRBD1 or TRBD2 (5 bases each). Trimming took off 3 bases at V and 4 bases at J, with 7 bases between the two ends. The germline gives CDR1 MDHEN, CDR2 SYDVKM. This CDR3 spans 13 amino acids. The CDR3 nucleotides are TGTGCCAGCAGTTTGGGACGGTACAATGAGCAGTTCTTC. Encoded protein: CASSLGRYNEQFF.

The chain uses TRBV7-3 and TRBJ2-1, with 12 nucleotides matching TRBD2. V shed 4 bases, J shed 7 bases, and the junction held 11 bases outside the gene matches. The CDR3 is made up of 17 amino acids. The germline V gene encodes CDR1 SGHTA and CDR2 FQGTGA. The CDR3 DNA follows: TGTGCCAGCAGCTCAAGACTAGCGGGAGTTTGGGGGAATGAGCAGTTCTTC. It translates to CASSSRLAGVWGNEQFF.

This clone was detected once. The chain has TRBV7-2 and TRBJ1-2; D is possibly TRBD1 (6 bases). V lost 3 bases and J lost 6, with 14 bases in between. The germline V gene has CDR1 SGHTA and CDR2 FQGNSA. This CDR3 has 14 amino acids. CDR3 residues: CASSFGWGPDGYTF. CDR3 sequence (DNA): TGTGCCAGCAGCTTTGGGTGGGGGCCGGATGGCTACACCTTC. The complete variable domain, with remaining parts taken from reference TRBV7-2 and TRBJ1-2, reads GAGVSQSPSNKVTEKGKDVELRCDPISGHTALYWYRQSLGQGLEFLIYFQGNSAPDKSGLPSDRFSAERTGGSVSTLTIQRTQQEDSAVYLCASSFGWGPDGYTFGSGTRLTVV.

CDR3 residues: CASSSTSGSFLDEQFF. The CDR3 coding sequence is TGTGCCAGCAGCTCGACTAGCGGGAGCTTTTTGGATGAGCAGTTCTTC. J is TRBJ2-1 and V is TRBV7-6; TRBD2 matches at 12 bases. Germline CDR1 is SGHVS and CDR2 is FNYEAQ. V dropped 4 bases and J dropped 8; count of bases not matched to a gene: 9. CDR3 length: 16 residues.